The source of this T cell receptor beta chain is a study of HIV-infected patients and healthy controls. No cell fractionation was done, so the repertoire covers all unsorted peripheral blood T cells. The CDR3 is 15 residues long. V dropped 0 bases and J dropped 7 bases, with 15 bases sitting between them. Germline CDR1 and CDR2: MGHRA and YSYEKL. This clonotype was seen ten or more times. Reverse transcription used approximately 500 ng RNA and constant-region primers for alpha and beta. Alpha and beta chain libraries were made separately by chain-specific third strand synthesis with multiplexing indices. TCRdb reprocessed the 5' RACE reads via MiXCR and lists one record per CDR3 protein. The sample records about 10,000 distinct CDR3 sequences, 5.2% being singletons.

This TCR was recovered from an adult with HIV infection. This rearrangement joins TRBV4-1 to TRBJ2-5; D is undetermined. The source material was blood, sampled before antiretroviral therapy. The chain's CDR3 is CASSQDSYYLGTQYF. CDR3 nucleotides: TGCGCCAGCAGCCAAGATTCTTACTATTTGGGGACCCAGTACTTC.